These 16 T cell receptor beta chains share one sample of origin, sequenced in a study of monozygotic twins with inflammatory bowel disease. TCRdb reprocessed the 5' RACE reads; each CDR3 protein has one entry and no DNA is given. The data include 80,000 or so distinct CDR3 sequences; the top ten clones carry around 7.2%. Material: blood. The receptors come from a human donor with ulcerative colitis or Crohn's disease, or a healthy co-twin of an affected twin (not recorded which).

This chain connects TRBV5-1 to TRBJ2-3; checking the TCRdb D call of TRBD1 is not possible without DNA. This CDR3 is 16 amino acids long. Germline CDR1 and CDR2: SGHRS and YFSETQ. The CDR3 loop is CASSLWGGTNADTQYF.

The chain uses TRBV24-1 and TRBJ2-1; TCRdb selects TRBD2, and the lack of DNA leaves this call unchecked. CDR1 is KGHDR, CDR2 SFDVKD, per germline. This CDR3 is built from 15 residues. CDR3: CATSDSGLAGGEQFF.

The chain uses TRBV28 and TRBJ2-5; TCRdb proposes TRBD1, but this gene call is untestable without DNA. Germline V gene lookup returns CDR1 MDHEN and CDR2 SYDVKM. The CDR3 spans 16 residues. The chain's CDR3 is CASSLRKQGFLKTQYF.

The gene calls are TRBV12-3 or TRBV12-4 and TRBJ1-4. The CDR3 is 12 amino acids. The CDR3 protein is CASSLNGEKLFF.

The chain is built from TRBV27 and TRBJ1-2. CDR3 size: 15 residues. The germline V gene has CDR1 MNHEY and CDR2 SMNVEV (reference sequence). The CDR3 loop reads CASRDVSVPNYGYTF.

CDR3: CASSPGSSREKLFF. V gene TRBV5-1 combines with J gene TRBJ1-4; TCRdb lists TRBD1, though no DNA is available to test this call. Germline V CDR1 and CDR2: SGHRS, YFSETQ. The CDR3 sequence is 14 residues long.

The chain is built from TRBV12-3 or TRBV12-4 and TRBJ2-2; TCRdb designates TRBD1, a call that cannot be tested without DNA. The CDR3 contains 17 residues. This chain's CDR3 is CASSFPRGGLSTGELFF.

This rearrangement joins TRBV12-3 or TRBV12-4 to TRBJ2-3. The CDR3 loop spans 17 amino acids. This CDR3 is CASSPFSVLKGTDTQYF.

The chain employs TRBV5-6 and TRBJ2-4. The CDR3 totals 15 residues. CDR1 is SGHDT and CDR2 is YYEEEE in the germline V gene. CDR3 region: CASSRRPLAKNIQYF.

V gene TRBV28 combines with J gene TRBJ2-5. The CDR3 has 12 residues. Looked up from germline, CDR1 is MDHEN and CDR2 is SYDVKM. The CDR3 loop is CASSFVLETQYF.

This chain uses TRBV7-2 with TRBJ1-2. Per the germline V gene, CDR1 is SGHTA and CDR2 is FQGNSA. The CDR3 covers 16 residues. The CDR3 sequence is CASSFSSPTAGGGYTF.

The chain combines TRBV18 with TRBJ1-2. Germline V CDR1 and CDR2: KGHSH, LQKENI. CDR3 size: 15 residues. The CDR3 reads CASSPQMGRNYGYTF.

CDR3: CAINPVTGQEQYF. The chain employs TRBV10-3 and TRBJ2-7; the D call of TRBD1 rests on TCRdb alone, since no DNA is present to check it. Germline CDR1 reads ENHRY; CDR2 reads SYGVKD. The CDR3 extends over 13 amino acids.

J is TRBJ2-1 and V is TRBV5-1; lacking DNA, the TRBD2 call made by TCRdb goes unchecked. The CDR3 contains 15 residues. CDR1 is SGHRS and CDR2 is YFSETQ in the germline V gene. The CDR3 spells CASSPVGLVTNEQFF.

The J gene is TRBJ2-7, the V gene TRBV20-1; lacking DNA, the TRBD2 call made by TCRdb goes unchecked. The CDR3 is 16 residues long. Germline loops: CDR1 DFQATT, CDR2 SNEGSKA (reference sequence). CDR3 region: CSASDNGRTSGYEQYF.

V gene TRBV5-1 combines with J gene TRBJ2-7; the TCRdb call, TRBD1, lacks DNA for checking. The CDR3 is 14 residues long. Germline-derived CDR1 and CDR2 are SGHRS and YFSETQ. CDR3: CASSSRTASYEQYF.